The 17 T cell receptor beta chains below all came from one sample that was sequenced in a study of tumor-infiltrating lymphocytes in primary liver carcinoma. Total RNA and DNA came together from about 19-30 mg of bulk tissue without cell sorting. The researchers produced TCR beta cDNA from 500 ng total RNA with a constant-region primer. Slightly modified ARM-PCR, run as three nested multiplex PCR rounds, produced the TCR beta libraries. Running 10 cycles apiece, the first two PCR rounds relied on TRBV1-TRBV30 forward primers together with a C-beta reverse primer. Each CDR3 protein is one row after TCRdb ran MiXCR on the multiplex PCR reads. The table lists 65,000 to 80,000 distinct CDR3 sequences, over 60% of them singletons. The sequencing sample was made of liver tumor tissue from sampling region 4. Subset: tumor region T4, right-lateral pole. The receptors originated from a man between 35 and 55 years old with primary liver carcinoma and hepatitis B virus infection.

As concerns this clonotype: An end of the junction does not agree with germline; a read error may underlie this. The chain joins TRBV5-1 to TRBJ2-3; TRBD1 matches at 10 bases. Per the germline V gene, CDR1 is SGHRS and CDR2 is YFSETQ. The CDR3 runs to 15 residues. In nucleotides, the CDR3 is TGCGCCGGCAGCTTGGGACAGGGGAGTGGAGATACGCAGTATTTT. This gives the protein CAGSLGQGSGDTQYF.

The CDR3 nucleotides read TGTGCCAGCAGTTTTGGTGTGAACACCGGGGAGCTGTTTTTT. Translating it yields CASSFGVNTGELFF. This chain connects TRBV28 to TRBJ2-2; D gene ambiguous. CDR3 length: 14 amino acids. Germline V lookup: CDR1 MDHEN, CDR2 SYDVKM. V lost 3 bases and J lost 1, with 6 bases in between.

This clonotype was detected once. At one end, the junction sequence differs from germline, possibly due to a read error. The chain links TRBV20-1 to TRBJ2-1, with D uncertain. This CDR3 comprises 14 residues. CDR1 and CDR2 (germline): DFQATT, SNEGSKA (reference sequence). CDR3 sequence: CSARGLESYDEQFF. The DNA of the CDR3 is TGCAGTGCTAGGGGTCTAGAATCCTACGATGAGCAGTTCTTC.

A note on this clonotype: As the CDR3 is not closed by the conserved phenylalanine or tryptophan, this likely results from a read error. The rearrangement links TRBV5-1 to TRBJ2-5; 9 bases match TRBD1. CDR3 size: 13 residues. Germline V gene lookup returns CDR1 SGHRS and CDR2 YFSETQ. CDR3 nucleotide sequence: TGTGCCAGCAGGGAACAGGGGGCAAATACCCAGTACTAC. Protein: CASREQGANTQYY.

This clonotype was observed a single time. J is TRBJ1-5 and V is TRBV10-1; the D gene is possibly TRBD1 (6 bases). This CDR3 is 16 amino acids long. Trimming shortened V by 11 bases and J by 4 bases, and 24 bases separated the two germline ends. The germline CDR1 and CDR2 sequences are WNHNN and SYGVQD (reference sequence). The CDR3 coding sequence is TGCGCCCCCACGGGAGAGGGGGTAAGAAGAAATCAGCCCCAGCATTTT. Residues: CAPTGEGVRRNQPQHF.

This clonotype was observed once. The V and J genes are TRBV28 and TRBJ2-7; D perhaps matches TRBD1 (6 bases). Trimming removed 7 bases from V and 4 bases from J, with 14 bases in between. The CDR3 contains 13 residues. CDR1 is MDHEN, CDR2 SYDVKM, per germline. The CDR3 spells CASNWQGSYEQYF. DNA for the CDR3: TGTGCCAGCAACTGGCAGGGGTCGTACGAGCAGTACTTC.

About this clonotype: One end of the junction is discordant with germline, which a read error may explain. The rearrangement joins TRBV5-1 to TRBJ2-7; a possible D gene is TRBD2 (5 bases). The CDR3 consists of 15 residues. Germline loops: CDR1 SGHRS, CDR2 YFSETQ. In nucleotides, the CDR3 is TGCGCCAGCAGCTTGACAAGTGGGAGCCCCTACGAGCAGCACTTC. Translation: CASSLTSGSPYEQHF.

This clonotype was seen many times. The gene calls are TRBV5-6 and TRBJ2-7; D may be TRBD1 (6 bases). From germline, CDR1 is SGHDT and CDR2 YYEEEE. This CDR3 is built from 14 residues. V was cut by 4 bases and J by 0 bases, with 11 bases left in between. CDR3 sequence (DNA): TGTGCCAGCAGCGACCGGGACACCTCCTACGAGCAGTACTTC. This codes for CASSDRDTSYEQYF.

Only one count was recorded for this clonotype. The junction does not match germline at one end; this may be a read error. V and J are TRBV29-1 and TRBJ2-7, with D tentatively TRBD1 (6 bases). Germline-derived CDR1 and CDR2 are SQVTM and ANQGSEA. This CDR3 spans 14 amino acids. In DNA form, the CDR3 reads TGCAGCGTCCATGGCCTCCAGGGGCCCGACGAGCAGTACTTT. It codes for CSVHGLQGPDEQYF.

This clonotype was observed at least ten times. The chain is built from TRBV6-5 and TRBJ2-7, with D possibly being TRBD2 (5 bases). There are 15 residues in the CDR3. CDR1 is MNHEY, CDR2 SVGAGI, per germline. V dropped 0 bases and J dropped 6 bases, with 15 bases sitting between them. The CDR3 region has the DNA TGTGCCAGCAGTTACTCAGGCGCTTCCGGGGTCGAGCAGTACTTC. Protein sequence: CASSYSGASGVEQYF.

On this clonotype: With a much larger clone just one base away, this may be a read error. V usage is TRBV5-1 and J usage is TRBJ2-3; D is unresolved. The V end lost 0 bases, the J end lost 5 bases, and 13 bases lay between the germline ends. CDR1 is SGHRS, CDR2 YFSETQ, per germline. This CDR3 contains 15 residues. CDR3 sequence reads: CASSLDAVRIDTQYF. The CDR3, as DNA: TGCGCCAGCAGCTTGGATGCCGTGAGAATAGATACGCAGTATTTT. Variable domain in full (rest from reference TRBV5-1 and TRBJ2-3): KAGVTQTPRYLIKTRGQQVTLSCSPISGHRSVSWYQQTPGQGLQFLFEYFSETQRNKGNFPGRFSGRQFSNSRSEMNVSTLELGDSALYLCASSLDAVRIDTQYFGPGTRLTVL.

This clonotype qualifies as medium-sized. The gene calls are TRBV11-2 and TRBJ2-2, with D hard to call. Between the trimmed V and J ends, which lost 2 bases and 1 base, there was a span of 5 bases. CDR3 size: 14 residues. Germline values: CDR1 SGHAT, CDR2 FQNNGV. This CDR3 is CASSLSRNTGELFF. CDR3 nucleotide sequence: TGTGCCAGCAGCTTATCCCGGAACACCGGGGAGCTGTTTTTT. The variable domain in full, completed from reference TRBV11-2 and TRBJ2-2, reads EAGVAQSPRYKIIEKRQSVAFWCNPISGHATLYWYQQILGQGPKLLIQFQNNGVVDDSQLPKDRFSAERLKGVDSTLKIQPAKLEDSAVYLCASSLSRNTGELFFGEGSRLTVL.

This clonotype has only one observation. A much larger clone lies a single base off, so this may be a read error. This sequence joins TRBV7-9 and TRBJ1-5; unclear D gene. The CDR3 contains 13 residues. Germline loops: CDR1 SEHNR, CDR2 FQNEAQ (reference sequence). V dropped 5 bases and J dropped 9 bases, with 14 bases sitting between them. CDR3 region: CASSPRHDRPQHF. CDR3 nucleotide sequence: TGTGCCAGCAGCCCTAGGCACGATCGGCCCCAGCATTTT.

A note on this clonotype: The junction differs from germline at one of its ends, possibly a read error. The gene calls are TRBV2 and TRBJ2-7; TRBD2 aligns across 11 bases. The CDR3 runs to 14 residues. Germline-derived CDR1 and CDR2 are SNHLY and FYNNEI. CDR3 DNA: TGTGCCAGCAGGGGGGGACTAGCGGACTACGAGCAGTGCTTC. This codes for CASRGGLADYEQCF.

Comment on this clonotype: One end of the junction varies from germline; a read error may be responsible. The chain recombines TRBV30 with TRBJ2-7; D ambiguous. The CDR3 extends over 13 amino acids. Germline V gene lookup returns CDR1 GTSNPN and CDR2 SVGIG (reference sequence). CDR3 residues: CDWSVQQDAWPLF. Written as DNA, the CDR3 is TGTGACTGGAGTGTTCAGCAAGATGCCTGGCCCCTTTTC.

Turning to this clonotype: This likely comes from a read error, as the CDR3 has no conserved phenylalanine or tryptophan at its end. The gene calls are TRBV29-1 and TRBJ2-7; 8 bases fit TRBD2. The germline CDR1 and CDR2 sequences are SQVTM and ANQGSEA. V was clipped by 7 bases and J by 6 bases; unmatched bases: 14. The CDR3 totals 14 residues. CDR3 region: CSAQLTRGAIEQYL. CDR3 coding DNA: TGCAGCGCCCAATTGACGCGGGGGGCCATCGAGCAGTACCTC.

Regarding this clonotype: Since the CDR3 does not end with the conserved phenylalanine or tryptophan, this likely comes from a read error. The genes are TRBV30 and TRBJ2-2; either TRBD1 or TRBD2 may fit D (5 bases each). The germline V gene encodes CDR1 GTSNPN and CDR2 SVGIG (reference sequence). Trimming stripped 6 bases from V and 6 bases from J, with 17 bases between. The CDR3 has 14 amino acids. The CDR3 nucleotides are TGTGCCTGTCTGGGACCCAGCAGTGCCGGGGAGCTGTTTTGT. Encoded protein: CACLGPSSAGELFC.